This TCR beta chain was retrieved from a study of T cells in Graves' hyperthyroidism and ophthalmopathy. Whole-study context: Peripheral blood was drawn at first diagnosis, prior to all treatment.

Note on this clonotype: Its specificity is unknown.

When ophthalmopathy did not progress within 18 months, Graves' hyperthyroidism was considered stable. Newly diagnosed hyperthyroidism patients aged 18 to 65 years had disease lasting under 2 months. RNA transcripts yielded amplified TCR beta CDR3 regions. TCR CDR3 regions were first amplified by RT-PCR with HTBI primers. TCRdb called the multiplex PCR reads again in MiXCR, with one record for every CDR3 protein. The sample carries about 840,000 distinct CDR3 sequences, around 38% recorded once. Germline V CDR1 and CDR2: SGDLS, YYNGEE. The V and J ends lost 3 bases and 5 bases, in that order; junction bases with no gene match: 7. The CDR3 is 16 amino acids. Findings of the study overall: Most thyroid-expanded clonotypes above 0.001 were also found in blood.

The V gene is TRBV9, the J gene TRBJ2-5; 13 positions agree with TRBD2. The receptor was isolated from a man aged 18 to 35 with Graves' hyperthyroidism. Sequenced input: blood. The CDR3 DNA sequence: TGTGCCAGCAGCGGGACTAGCGGGGGTCGTGTTGAGACCCAGTACTTC. It encodes CASSGTSGGRVETQYF.